The TCR beta chain under discussion was sequenced for a study of a mutant IDH1 vaccine in newly diagnosed glioma. Study as a whole: Treated individuals were about 60% male and roughly 40% female, averaging 40.4 years of age. The study's findings and limits: Overall, almost 95% of patients had vaccine-induced immune responses.

V lost 5 bases, J lost 0 bases, and 7 bases lay in between. Germline CDR1 is PRHDT and CDR2 is FYEKMQ (reference sequence). CDR3 length equals 13 residues. Stated time point: week 47, end of study. With topical imiquimod, each dose of the vaccine consisted of 300 ug of mutant IDH1 20-mer peptide. The donors had new WHO grade 3 or 4 astrocytomas; these were IDH1-mutant and ATRX-lost. Clones were read by immunoSEQ multiplex PCR, and TCRdb kept only the in-frame ones, dropping some. This sample has around 94,000 clones, with over 85% found just once. As for this clone: The target antigen is unknown.

The source was PBMCs, collected from a glioma patient whose treatment included an IDH1 peptide vaccine. This TCR was recovered from a woman aged 50 to 60 with glioma. The chain employs TRBV13 and TRBJ2-5; D gene unclear. CDR3 DNA: TGTGCCAGCAGCGCAGGCTACCAAGAGACCCAGTACTTC. This gives the protein CASSAGYQETQYF.